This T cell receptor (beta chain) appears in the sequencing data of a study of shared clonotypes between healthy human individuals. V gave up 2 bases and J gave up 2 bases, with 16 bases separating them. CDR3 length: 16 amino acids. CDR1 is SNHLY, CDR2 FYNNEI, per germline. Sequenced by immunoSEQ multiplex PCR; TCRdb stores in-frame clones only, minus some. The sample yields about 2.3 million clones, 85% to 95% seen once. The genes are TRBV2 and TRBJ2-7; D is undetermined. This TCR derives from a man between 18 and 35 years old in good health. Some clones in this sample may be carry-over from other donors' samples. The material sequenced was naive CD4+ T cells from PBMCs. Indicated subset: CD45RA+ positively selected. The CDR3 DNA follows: TGTGCCAGCAGTGAATTTGAGGAAAACATCCCCTACGAGCAGTACTTC. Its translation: CASSEFEENIPYEQYF.